The 25 T cell receptor beta chains presented below share a single source sample, sequenced in a study of early T cells in non-severe SARS-CoV-2 infection. TCRdb redid the calling of the 5' RACE reads with MiXCR, one entry per CDR3 protein. The sample yields fewer than 130,000 distinct CDR3 sequences, roughly an eighth seen once. The sequences come from whole blood, collected at baseline. Every receptor here comes from an adult who was a healthcare worker with PCR-confirmed SARS-CoV-2 infection or an uninfected control (not recorded which).

The chain uses TRBV4-1 and TRBJ1-5, with no clear D. The V and J ends lost 5 bases and 0 bases respectively, with 11 bases between them. The CDR3 is made up of 15 amino acids. Germline values: CDR1 MGHRA, CDR2 YSYEKL. This CDR3 reads CASSLRADSNQPQHF. The CDR3 DNA reads as TGCGCCAGCAGCTTGAGGGCTGATAGCAATCAGCCCCAGCATTTT.

In regard to this clonotype: A much larger clone is a single base away; this may be a read error. V gene TRBV7-9 combines with J gene TRBJ1-1, with 9 nucleotides matching TRBD1. CDR3 size: 15 residues. Germline trimming cut 4 bases from V and 4 bases from J; bases unmatched to any gene: 7. Germline loops: CDR1 SEHNR, CDR2 FQNEAQ (reference sequence). The CDR3 nucleotides read TGTGCCAGCAGCTGCGACAGGGGGTTGGGCACTGAAGCTTTCTTT. Its protein product is CASSCDRGLGTEAFF. The full variable domain, its missing parts supplied by reference TRBV7-9 and TRBJ1-1, is DTGVSQNPRHKITKRGQNVTFRCDPISEHNRLYWYRQTLGQGPEFLTYFQNEAQLEKSRLLSDRFSAERPKGSFSTLEIQRTEQGDSAMYLCASSCDRGLGTEAFFGQGTRLTVV.

The chain combines TRBV28 with TRBJ1-6; D call uncertain. In germline, CDR1 is MDHEN, CDR2 SYDVKM. Trimming took 2 bases from V and 0 from J, leaving 11 bases between them. CDR3 length: 17 amino acids. As DNA, the CDR3 is TGTGCCAGCAGTTTAAGGACGGGTAGCTCCTATAATTCACCCCTCCACTTT. Encoded protein: CASSLRTGSSYNSPLHF.

V is TRBV10-2 and J is TRBJ2-1; 7 nucleotides line up with TRBD1. V dropped 4 bases and J dropped 6; count of bases not matched to a gene: 3. Germline loops: CDR1 WSHSY, CDR2 SAAADI. The CDR3 contains 13 residues. The CDR3 nucleotides are TGCGCCAGCAGTGGGGACAGTGGCAATGAGCAGTTCTTC. Its translation: CASSGDSGNEQFF.

This clonotype turned up a few times. The chain couples TRBV12-3 or TRBV12-4 to TRBJ2-3; TRBD2 agrees at 12 bases. Germline trimming cut 6 bases from V and 6 bases from J; bases unmatched to any gene: 4. The CDR3 totals 14 residues. The CDR3 bases are TGTGCCAGCAGGCGGACTAGCGGGGTGGATACGCAGTATTTT. It specifies CASRRTSGVDTQYF.

Comments on this clonotype: This may be a read error: a much more frequent sequence differs by one nucleotide. The chain recombines TRBV28 with TRBJ2-7; the match to TRBD2 covers 8 bases. Germline V gene data show CDR1 as MDHEN and CDR2 as SYDVKM. The CDR3 sequence is 16 residues long. The CDR3 spells CAGSPHLAEREYEQYF. The CDR3 DNA reads as TGTGCCGGCAGTCCCCATCTGGCGGAGCGGGAGTACGAGCAGTACTTC.

V is TRBV7-2 and J is TRBJ2-1; D call uncertain. The V end lost 5 bases, the J end lost 4 bases, and 6 bases lay between the germline ends. Germline V gene data show CDR1 as SGHTA and CDR2 as FQGNSA. The CDR3 consists of 12 residues. CDR3: CASSPTYNEQFF. The CDR3 nucleotides read TGTGCCAGCAGCCCTACTTACAATGAGCAGTTCTTC.

This clonotype was counted only a few times. CDR3 in DNA: TGTGCCAGCTCACCCGGACAGGGGGTGAACACTGAAGCTTTCTTT. Its protein is CASSPGQGVNTEAFF. The chain couples TRBV18 to TRBJ1-1, with 10 nucleotides matching TRBD1. Germline V gene lookup returns CDR1 KGHSH and CDR2 LQKENI. The J segment lost 0 bases and the V segment lost 3 bases, leaving 1 base of the junction unmatched. This CDR3 has 15 amino acids.

The chain employs TRBV2 and TRBJ2-7; no definite D call. Trimming shortened V by 8 bases and J by 0 bases, and 5 bases separated the two germline ends. CDR1 is SNHLY, CDR2 FYNNEI, per germline. The CDR3 covers 11 residues. The CDR3 nucleotides are TGTGCCAGCGCGACCTCCTACGAGCAGTACTTC. Translating it yields CASATSYEQYF. The variable domain in full, completed from reference TRBV2 and TRBJ2-7, reads EPEVTQTPSHQVTQMGQEVILRCVPISNHLYFYWYRQILGQKVEFLVSFYNNEISEKSEIFDDQFSVERPDGSNFTLKIRSTKLEDSAMYFCASATSYEQYFGPGTRLTVT.

The sample holds a few counts of this clonotype. The V call is TRBV20-1, the J call TRBJ1-1, with D possibly TRBD1 on 6 matching bases. In germline, CDR1 is DFQATT, CDR2 SNEGSKA (reference sequence). Trimming shortened V by 6 bases and J by 8 bases, and 16 bases separated the two germline ends. This CDR3 has 12 residues. The CDR3 bases are TGCAGTGCACTCGACAGGCAAGTGGAAGCTTTCTTT. Translating gives CSALDRQVEAFF.

This chain joins TRBV10-3 and TRBJ1-2, with unresolved D. V lost 2 bases to trimming and J lost 4 bases, with 8 bases between them. CDR1 is ENHRY, CDR2 SYGVKD, per germline. This CDR3 region has 13 residues. CDR3 coding DNA: TGTGCCATCAGTGAGAATGAAATCTATGGCTACACCTTC. It is translated as CAISENEIYGYTF.

This clonotype was counted at least ten times. This chain connects TRBV28 to TRBJ2-2, with no clear D. Trimming removed 1 base from V and 6 bases from J, with 3 bases in between. This CDR3 comprises 12 residues. Germline V lookup: CDR1 MDHEN, CDR2 SYDVKM. This chain's CDR3 is CASSLFPGELFF. In DNA, the CDR3 is TGTGCCAGCAGTTTATTCCCCGGGGAGCTGTTTTTT.

This clonotype was recorded at least ten times. The chain joins TRBV28 to TRBJ2-2; 11 nucleotides align to TRBD2. J was trimmed by 5 bases and V by 6 bases; bases with no gene match: 5. Germline assignment: CDR1 MDHEN and CDR2 SYDVKM. This CDR3 contains 15 residues. The CDR3 DNA reads TGTGCCAGCAGGGCGGGACTAGCGGCTACCGGGGAGCTGTTTTTT. This encodes CASRAGLAATGELFF.

Here the CDR3 DNA reads TGTGCCAGCAGCCTAAGTCTCGCCCCCGGGGAGCTGTTTTTT. This encodes CASSLSLAPGELFF. The chain couples TRBV7-3 to TRBJ2-2; the D is unclear. The CDR3 runs 14 residues. Trimming shortened V by 5 bases and J by 6 bases, and 13 bases separated the two germline ends. CDR1 is SGHTA, CDR2 FQGTGA, per germline.

The chain couples TRBV7-2 to TRBJ2-1, with 8 bases matching TRBD1. V was pared by 5 bases and J by 6 bases, with 12 bases of the junction left unmatched. The CDR3 contains 16 residues. Germline CDR1 reads SGHTA; CDR2 reads FQGNSA. The CDR3 region is CASSQYQGANGNEQFF. The CDR3, as DNA: TGTGCCAGCAGCCAATATCAGGGGGCGAATGGCAATGAGCAGTTCTTC.

This clonotype was counted only a few times. An end of the junction does not agree with germline; a read error may underlie this. The chain uses TRBV28 and TRBJ2-5; D remains unclear. Germline V gives CDR1 MDHEN, CDR2 SYDVKM. The CDR3 contains 12 residues. The CDR3 coding sequence is TGTGCCAGCCGTTTCGGGCAAGAGACCCAGTACTTC. This gives the protein CASRFGQETQYF.

This clonotype was recorded a few times. This chain links TRBV6-1 with TRBJ2-1; 9 bases line up with TRBD1. This CDR3 comprises 14 residues. Germline CDR1 and CDR2: MNHNS and SASEGT. Trimming at V came to 8 bases and at J to 5 bases, leaving 7 bases not matched to a gene. In DNA form, the CDR3 reads TGTGCCAGCCACCGGGACAGGGTAAACAATGAGCAGTTCTTC. Translation: CASHRDRVNNEQFF.

This clonotype has just a few counts. The chain employs TRBV27 and TRBJ1-1; D unresolved. V was clipped by 0 bases and J by 2 bases, with 10 bases between them. This CDR3 has 15 residues. CDR1 is MNHEY, CDR2 SMNVEV, per germline (reference sequence). CDR3 DNA: TGTGCCAGCAGTTTATCGTGGGCTCCTAACACTGAAGCTTTCTTT. It is translated as CASSLSWAPNTEAFF.

V gene TRBV7-9 combines with J gene TRBJ1-3; D gene uncertain. V lost 5 bases to trimming and J lost 0 bases, with 14 bases between them. Per the germline V gene, CDR1 is SEHNR and CDR2 is FQNEAQ (reference sequence). The CDR3 runs to 16 residues. Here the CDR3 reads CASSRRGPDSGNTIYF. The CDR3 DNA reads TGTGCCAGCAGCCGACGTGGTCCAGACTCTGGAAACACCATATATTTT.

In this sample, this clonotype turned up a few times. The chain couples TRBV6-5 to TRBJ1-2, with D uncertain. The CDR3 covers 12 residues. Looked up from germline, CDR1 is MNHEY and CDR2 is SVGAGI. V lost 8 bases and J lost 11, with 18 bases in between. CDR3 amino acids: CASALRTGGYTF. For the CDR3, the DNA is TGTGCCAGCGCCCTTAGAACCGGAGGGTACACCTTC.

In this sample, this clonotype turned up a few times. The chain recombines TRBV9 with TRBJ2-3, with 9 bases matching TRBD2. CDR3 length: 16 amino acids. The V gene's germline CDR1 is SGDLS and CDR2 YYNGEE. V lost 0 bases and J lost 4; bases outside the gene matches: 6. The CDR3 loop reads CASSVGGTSTADTQYF. CDR3 DNA sequence: TGTGCCAGCAGCGTAGGCGGGACTAGCACCGCAGATACGCAGTATTTT.

This chain uses TRBV11-2 with TRBJ2-7, with TRBD1 matching 8 bases. The length of the CDR3 is 17 residues. Per germline, CDR1 SGHAT and CDR2 FQNNGV. V was clipped by 4 bases and J by 1 base; unmatched bases: 12. The CDR3 nucleotides read TGTGCCAGCAGCTCTAAAACTACAGGGGGAAGGTCCTACGAGCAGTACTTC. It is translated as CASSSKTTGGRSYEQYF.

This chain connects TRBV18 to TRBJ1-5; tentatively, D is TRBD1 (5 bases). Trimming stripped 3 bases from V and 4 bases from J, with 7 bases between. Germline V gives CDR1 KGHSH, CDR2 LQKENI. The CDR3 is made up of 13 amino acids. The CDR3 region is CASSPGRNQPQHF. Written as DNA, the CDR3 is TGTGCCAGCTCACCGGGGCGGAATCAGCCCCAGCATTTT.

The chain combines TRBV4-1 with TRBJ2-7, with 7 bases aligning to TRBD1. V shed 1 base and J 2 bases; nucleotides not matched to a gene: 2. The germline gives CDR1 MGHRA, CDR2 YSYEKL. The CDR3 sequence is 14 residues long. The CDR3 spells CASSQATGAYEQYF. DNA of the CDR3: TGCGCCAGCAGCCAAGCTACAGGGGCCTACGAGCAGTACTTC.

A few counts support this clonotype. The V call is TRBV29-1, the J call TRBJ1-2; the D gene is possibly TRBD1 (5 bases). CDR1 and CDR2 from the germline V gene are SQVTM and ANQGSEA. The CDR3 contains 14 residues. V gave up 0 bases and J gave up 3 bases, with 11 bases separating them. CDR3 DNA sequence: TGCAGCGTTGAAGATCCCGGGACGCACTATGGCTACACCTTC. Translated: CSVEDPGTHYGYTF.